The rows below give T cell receptor beta chains drawn from one sample of a study of OX40 agonist ivuxolimab in advanced cancers. Profiling relied on immunoSEQ multiplex PCR, and the TCRdb table lists in-frame clones only, not all of them. Here the sample spans about 53,000 clones, roughly 83% being singletons. Material: CD4+ or CD8+ T cells sorted from blood, obtained in a trial of the OX40 agonist ivuxolimab. These receptor sequences come from an adult with an advanced solid tumor such as melanoma, head and neck, liver or kidney cancer. CDR3s include the opening cysteine and the closing phenylalanine or tryptophan. D genes are given only for firm matches. Only part of the rows carry a size: once, few, many, or a class if the clone is expanded.

clone_size: NA; v_call: TRBV11-2; j_call: TRBJ1-5; d_call: TRBD1; cdr3_aa: CASSDREGQPQHF; cdr3_nt: TGTGCCAGCAGCGACAGGGAGGGTCAGCCCCAGCATTTT
clone_size: NA; v_call: TRBV20-1; j_call: TRBJ1-1; d_call: TRBD1; cdr3_aa: CSGWTGGKAFF; cdr3_nt: TGCAGTGGTTGGACAGGGGGCAAGGCTTTCTTT
clone_size: few; v_call: TRBV5-4; j_call: TRBJ2-7; d_call: NA; cdr3_aa: CASSLQGTVSAYEQYF; cdr3_nt: TGTGCCAGCAGCCTCCAGGGGACGGTTTCGGCCTACGAGCAGTACTTC
clone_size: NA; v_call: TRBV5-6; j_call: TRBJ2-7; d_call: NA; cdr3_aa: CASSRRGLDEQYF; cdr3_nt: TGTGCCAGCAGCCGCAGGGGATTGGACGAGCAGTACTTC
clone_size: NA; v_call: TRBV2; j_call: TRBJ2-3; d_call: NA; cdr3_aa: CASLRDSTDTQYF; cdr3_nt: TGTGCCAGCTTAAGGGACTCCACGGATACGCAGTATTTT
clone_size: NA; v_call: TRBV5-6; j_call: TRBJ2-3; d_call: NA; cdr3_aa: CASSLTQGSPSAADTQYF; cdr3_nt: TGTGCCAGCAGCTTGACACAGGGCTCTCCTTCGGCCGCAGATACGCAGTATTTT
clone_size: NA; v_call: TRBV27; j_call: TRBJ1-1; d_call: NA; cdr3_aa: CASSLSSAMNTEAFF; cdr3_nt: TGTGCCAGCAGTTTAAGTTCAGCCATGAACACTGAAGCTTTCTTT
clone_size: NA; v_call: TRBV10-2; j_call: TRBJ1-1; d_call: NA; cdr3_aa: CASSDSSGRTNTEAFF; cdr3_nt: TGCGCCAGCAGTGACAGTTCGGGCAGGACGAACACTGAAGCTTTCTTT
clone_size: NA; v_call: TRBV9; j_call: TRBJ2-3; d_call: NA; cdr3_aa: CASSLSRVGTDTQYF; cdr3_nt: TGTGCCAGCAGCTTATCCAGGGTAGGGACAGATACGCAGTATTTT
clone_size: NA; v_call: TRBV30; j_call: TRBJ2-7; d_call: TRBD1; cdr3_aa: CAWILQPGTGPYF; cdr3_nt: TGTGCCTGGATTCTACAACCCGGGACAGGGCCGTACTTC
clone_size: NA; v_call: TRBV5-4; j_call: TRBJ2-7; d_call: TRBD1; cdr3_aa: CASSSGTGSSYEQYF; cdr3_nt: TGTGCCAGCAGTTCCGGGACAGGGAGCTCCTACGAGCAGTACTTC
clone_size: NA; v_call: TRBV5-4; j_call: TRBJ2-7; d_call: TRBD2; cdr3_aa: CASSRTSGRTYEQYF; cdr3_nt: TGTGCCAGCAGCCGGACTAGCGGGAGGACCTACGAGCAGTACTTC
clone_size: NA; v_call: TRBV27; j_call: TRBJ2-1; d_call: NA; cdr3_aa: CASSLRGSYNEQFF; cdr3_nt: TGTGCCAGCAGTTTACGGGGGTCCTACAATGAGCAGTTCTTC
clone_size: NA; v_call: TRBV5-1; j_call: TRBJ1-1; d_call: TRBD1; cdr3_aa: CASSSGTAEAFF; cdr3_nt: TGCGCCAGCAGCTCCGGGACAGCTGAAGCTTTCTTT
clone_size: NA; v_call: TRBV27; j_call: TRBJ1-6; d_call: TRBD1; cdr3_aa: CASSFGTGGDSPLHF; cdr3_nt: TGTGCCAGCAGTTTTGGGACAGGGGGCGATTCACCCCTCCACTTT
clone_size: NA; v_call: TRBV6-5; j_call: TRBJ1-5; d_call: NA; cdr3_aa: CASRGPGNQPQHF; cdr3_nt: TGTGCCAGCAGGGGCCCAGGGAATCAGCCCCAGCATTTT
clone_size: NA; v_call: TRBV5-1; j_call: TRBJ2-1; d_call: NA; cdr3_aa: CASSLRQGSYNEQFF; cdr3_nt: TGCGCCAGCAGCTTGCGGCAAGGCTCCTACAATGAGCAGTTCTTC
clone_size: NA; v_call: TRBV2; j_call: TRBJ1-2; d_call: NA; cdr3_aa: CASSLAGANYGYTF; cdr3_nt: TGTGCCAGCAGTTTGGCAGGGGCTAACTATGGCTACACCTTC
clone_size: NA; v_call: TRBV27; j_call: TRBJ2-3; d_call: TRBD1; cdr3_aa: CASSLRPALDRGQPSTQYF; cdr3_nt: TGTGCCAGCAGTTTAAGACCCGCTCTCGACAGGGGGCAACCGAGTACGCAGTATTTT
clone_size: NA; v_call: TRBV9; j_call: TRBJ2-1; d_call: TRBD2; cdr3_aa: CASSVEPLAGEIEQFF; cdr3_nt: TGTGCCAGCAGCGTAGAACCCCTAGCGGGAGAAATTGAGCAGTTCTTC
clone_size: NA; v_call: TRBV5-6; j_call: TRBJ2-4; d_call: NA; cdr3_aa: CASSLGPPGAKNIQYF; cdr3_nt: TGTGCCAGCAGCTTGGGGCCCCCGGGGGCCAAAAACATTCAGTACTTC
clone_size: NA; v_call: TRBV12-5; j_call: TRBJ2-3; d_call: NA; cdr3_aa: CASGNSTRTDTQYF; cdr3_nt: TGTGCTAGTGGAAATTCTACCCGCACAGATACGCAGTATTTT
clone_size: NA; v_call: TRBV5-1; j_call: TRBJ2-2; d_call: NA; cdr3_aa: CASRVGDRTGELFF; cdr3_nt: TGCGCCAGCAGAGTCGGGGATCGCACCGGGGAGCTGTTTTTT
clone_size: NA; v_call: TRBV6-5; j_call: TRBJ1-1; d_call: NA; cdr3_aa: CASSENWEDKAFF; cdr3_nt: TGTGCCAGCAGTGAAAATTGGGAAGATAAAGCTTTCTTT
clone_size: NA; v_call: TRBV27; j_call: TRBJ2-2; d_call: NA; cdr3_aa: CASSFEGGGTGELFF; cdr3_nt: TGTGCCAGCAGTTTCGAGGGGGGGGGCACCGGGGAGCTGTTTTTT
clone_size: NA; v_call: TRBV28; j_call: TRBJ1-5; d_call: NA; cdr3_aa: CASSRRLGPQPQHF; cdr3_nt: TGTGCCAGCAGTCGAAGACTTGGGCCACAGCCCCAGCATTTT
clone_size: NA; v_call: TRBV10-2; j_call: TRBJ2-7; d_call: NA; cdr3_aa: CATTGRHEQYF; cdr3_nt: TGCGCCACAACTGGGAGACACGAGCAGTACTTC
clone_size: NA; v_call: TRBV7-9; j_call: TRBJ1-1; d_call: TRBD1; cdr3_aa: CASSQRNWTGYTEAFF; cdr3_nt: TGTGCCAGCAGCCAAAGAAACTGGACAGGGTACACTGAAGCTTTCTTT